These 3 T cell receptor beta chains were sequenced from one sample in a study of somatic mutations in cytotoxic T cells in rheumatoid arthritis. Libraries were prepared by immunoSEQ multiplex PCR; TCRdb keeps only in-frame clonotypes and omits some of them. Of 18,000 or so clones in the sample, roughly 72% were seen once. Sample: CD8+ T cells sorted from blood. The receptors originated from a man aged 60-69 years in good health.

The chain joins TRBV18 to TRBJ2-7; TRBD1 is a possible D gene (6 bases). V was cut by 3 bases and J by 0 bases, with 9 bases left in between. Germline values: CDR1 KGHSH, CDR2 LQKENI. The CDR3 is 14 residues long. As DNA, the CDR3 is TGTGCCAGCTCACCCTTACAGGGCTCCTACGAGCAGTACTTC. Protein: CASSPLQGSYEQYF.

The chain recombines TRBV11-2 with TRBJ2-7, with 9 nucleotides matching TRBD1. Germline lookup yields CDR1 SGHAT and CDR2 FQNNGV. The CDR3 is 13 amino acids. V dropped 3 bases and J dropped 7; count of bases not matched to a gene: 4. In DNA form, the CDR3 reads TGTGCCAGCAGCTTGGGGACAGGGTGGGAGCAGTACTTC. It translates to CASSLGTGWEQYF.

As DNA, the CDR3 is TGTGCCAGCAGTTTAGGGGTTGGAGGAGGCACTGAAGCTTTCTTT. It encodes CASSLGVGGGTEAFF. This rearrangement joins TRBV27 to TRBJ1-1, with no clear D. V lost 2 bases to trimming and J lost 4 bases, with 14 bases between them. This CDR3 is built from 15 residues. Looked up from germline, CDR1 is MNHEY and CDR2 is SMNVEV (reference sequence).